This T cell receptor beta chain derives from a study of technical replicates of blood from a handful of donors. Sequenced by immunoSEQ multiplex PCR; TCRdb stores in-frame clones only, minus some. The profile covers approximately 99,000 clones, with 90% to 97% appearing a single time and less than 0.45% taken by the ten largest. In the case of this clone: One junction end does not reproduce the germline sequence, and a read error may be involved.

This receptor was taken from a human donor in good health. Sequencing used T cells isolated from PBMCs.

The CDR3 DNA reads as TGTGCTAGCAGCCCAAGTACAGGGGCCCAGGAGCAGTACTTC. Amino acids: CASSPSTGAQEQYF. V usage is TRBV7-7 and J usage is TRBJ2-7; 7 nucleotides align to TRBD1. The CDR3 totals 14 residues. Germline lookup yields CDR1 SSHAT and CDR2 FNYEAQ (reference sequence).